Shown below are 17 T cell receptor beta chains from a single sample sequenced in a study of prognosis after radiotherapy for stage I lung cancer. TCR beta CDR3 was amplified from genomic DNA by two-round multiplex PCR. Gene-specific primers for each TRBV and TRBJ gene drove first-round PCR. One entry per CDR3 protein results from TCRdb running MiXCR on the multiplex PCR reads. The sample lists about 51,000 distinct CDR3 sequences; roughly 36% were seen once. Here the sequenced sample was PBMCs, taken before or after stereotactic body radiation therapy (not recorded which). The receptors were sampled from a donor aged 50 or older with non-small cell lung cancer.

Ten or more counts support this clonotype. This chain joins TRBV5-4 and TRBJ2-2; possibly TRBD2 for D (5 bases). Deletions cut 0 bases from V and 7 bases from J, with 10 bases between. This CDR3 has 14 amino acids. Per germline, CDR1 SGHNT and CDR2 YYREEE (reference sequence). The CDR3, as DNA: TGTGCCAGCAGCTTGGACCTAGCATTCGGGGAGCTGTTTTTT. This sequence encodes CASSLDLAFGELFF.

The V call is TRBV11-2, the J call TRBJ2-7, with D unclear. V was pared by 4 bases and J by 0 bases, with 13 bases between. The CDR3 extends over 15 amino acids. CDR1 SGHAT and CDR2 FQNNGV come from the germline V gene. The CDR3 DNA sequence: TGTGCCAGCAGCTCCCGAGTAGTTAGCTCCTACGAGCAGTACTTC. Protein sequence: CASSSRVVSSYEQYF.

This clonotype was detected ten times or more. In DNA, the CDR3 is TGTGCCAGCAGCTTAATGGGGGGGCCCGGGGAGCTGTTTTTT. It yields the protein CASSLMGGPGELFF. This chain links TRBV7-3 with TRBJ2-2; TRBD2 might be the D (7 bases). This CDR3 is built from 14 residues. CDR1 and CDR2 (germline): SGHTA, FQGTGA. Trimming shortened V by 1 base and J by 6 bases, and 9 bases separated the two germline ends.

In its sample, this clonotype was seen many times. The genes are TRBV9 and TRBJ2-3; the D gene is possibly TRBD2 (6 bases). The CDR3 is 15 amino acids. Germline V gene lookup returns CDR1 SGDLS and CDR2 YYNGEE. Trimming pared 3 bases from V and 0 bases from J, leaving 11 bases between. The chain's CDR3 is CASSAQRASTDTQYF. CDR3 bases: TGTGCCAGCAGCGCCCAGCGGGCTAGCACAGATACGCAGTATTTT. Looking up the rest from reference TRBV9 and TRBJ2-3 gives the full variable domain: DSGVTQTPKHLITATGQRVTLRCSPRSGDLSVYWYQQSLDQGLQFLIQYYNGEERAKGNILERFSAQQFPDLHSELNLSSLELGDSALYFCASSAQRASTDTQYFGPGTRLTVL.

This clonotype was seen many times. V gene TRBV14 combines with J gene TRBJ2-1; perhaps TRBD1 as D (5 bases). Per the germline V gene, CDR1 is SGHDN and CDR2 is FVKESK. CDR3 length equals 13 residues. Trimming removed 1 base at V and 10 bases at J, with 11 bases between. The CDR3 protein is CASSQVWGGEQFF. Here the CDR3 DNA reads TGTGCCAGCAGCCAAGTCTGGGGCGGCGAGCAGTTCTTC.

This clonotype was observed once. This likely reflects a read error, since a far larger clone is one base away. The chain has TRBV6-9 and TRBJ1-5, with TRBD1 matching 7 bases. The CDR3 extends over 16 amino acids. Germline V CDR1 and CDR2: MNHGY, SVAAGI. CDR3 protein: CASSSDREGSNQTQHF. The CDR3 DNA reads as TGTGCCAGCAGTTCTGACAGGGAGGGGAGCAATCAGACCCAGCATTTT.

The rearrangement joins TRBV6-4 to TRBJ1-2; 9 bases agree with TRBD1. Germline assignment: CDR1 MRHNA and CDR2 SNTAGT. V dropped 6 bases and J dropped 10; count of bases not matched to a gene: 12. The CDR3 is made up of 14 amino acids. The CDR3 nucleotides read TGTGCCAGCAGCGAGGTACAGGGGGCAACTGTCTACACCTTC. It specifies CASSEVQGATVYTF.

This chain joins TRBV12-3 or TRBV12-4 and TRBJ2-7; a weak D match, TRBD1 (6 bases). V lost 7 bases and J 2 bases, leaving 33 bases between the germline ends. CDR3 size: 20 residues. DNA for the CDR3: TGTGCCAGCATCCGCGAGAGAAACAGGGTTCCCTTTGGGCCCCCCTACGAGCAGTACTTC. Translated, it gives CASIRERNRVPFGPPYEQYF.

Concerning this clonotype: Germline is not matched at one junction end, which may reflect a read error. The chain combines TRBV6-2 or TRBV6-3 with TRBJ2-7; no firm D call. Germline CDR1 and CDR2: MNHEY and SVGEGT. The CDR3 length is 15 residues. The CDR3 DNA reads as TGTGCCAGCAGTTATCAGGCGATGCCTAACTACGGGCAGTACTTC. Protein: CASSYQAMPNYGQYF.

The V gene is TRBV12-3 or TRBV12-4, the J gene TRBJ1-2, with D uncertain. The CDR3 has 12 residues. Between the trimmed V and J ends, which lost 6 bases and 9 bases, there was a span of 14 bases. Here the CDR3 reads CASRARCGSYTF. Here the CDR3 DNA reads TGTGCCAGCAGGGCCCGGTGTGGAAGCTACACCTTC.

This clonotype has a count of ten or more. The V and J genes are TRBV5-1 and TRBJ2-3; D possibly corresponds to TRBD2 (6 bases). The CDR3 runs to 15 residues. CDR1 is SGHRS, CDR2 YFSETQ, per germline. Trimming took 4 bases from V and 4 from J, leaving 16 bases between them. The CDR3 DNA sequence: TGCGCCAGCAGCCCGAACCCCACGGGAGCAGATACGCAGTATTTT. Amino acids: CASSPNPTGADTQYF.

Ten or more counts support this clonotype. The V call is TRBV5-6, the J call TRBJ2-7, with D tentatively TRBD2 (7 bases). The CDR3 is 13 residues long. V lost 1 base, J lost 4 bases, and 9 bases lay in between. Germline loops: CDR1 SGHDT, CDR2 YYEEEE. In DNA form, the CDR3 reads TGTGCCAGCAGCTTGAGGGGGGGATACGAGCAGTACTTC. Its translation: CASSLRGGYEQYF.

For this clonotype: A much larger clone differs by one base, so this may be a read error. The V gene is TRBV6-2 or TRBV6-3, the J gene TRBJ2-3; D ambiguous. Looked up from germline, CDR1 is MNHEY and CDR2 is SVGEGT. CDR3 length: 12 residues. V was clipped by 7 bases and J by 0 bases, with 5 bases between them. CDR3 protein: CASTNSTDTQYF. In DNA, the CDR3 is TGTGCCAGCACAAATAGCACAGATACGCAGTATTTT.

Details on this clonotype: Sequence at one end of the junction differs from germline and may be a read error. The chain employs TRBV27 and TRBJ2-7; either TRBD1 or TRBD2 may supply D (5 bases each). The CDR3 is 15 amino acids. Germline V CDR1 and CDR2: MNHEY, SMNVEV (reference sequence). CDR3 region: CASIGGRARVGEHYF. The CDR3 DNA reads TGTGCCAGCATTGGCGGGCGGGCCAGAGTGGGGGAGCATTACTTC.

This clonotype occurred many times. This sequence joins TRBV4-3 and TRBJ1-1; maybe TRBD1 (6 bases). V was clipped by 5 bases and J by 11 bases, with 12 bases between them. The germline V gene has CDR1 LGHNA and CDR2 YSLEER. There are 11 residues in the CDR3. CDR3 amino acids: CASSSGTRAFF. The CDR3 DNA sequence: TGCGCCAGCAGCTCCGGGACAAGGGCTTTCTTT.

The CDR3 loop reads CASSPLGQATGTIYF. As DNA, the CDR3 is TGTGCCAGCAGCCCATTGGGACAGGCGACTGGCACCATATATTTT. The chain is built from TRBV11-2 and TRBJ1-3; 8 nucleotides match TRBD1. The V gene's germline CDR1 is SGHAT and CDR2 FQNNGV. The V and J ends lost 5 bases and 9 bases, in that order; junction bases with no gene match: 12. The CDR3 covers 15 residues. The variable domain in full, completed from reference TRBV11-2 and TRBJ1-3, reads EAGVAQSPRYKIIEKRQSVAFWCNPISGHATLYWYQQILGQGPKLLIQFQNNGVVDDSQLPKDRFSAERLKGVDSTLKIQPAKLEDSAVYLCASSPLGQATGTIYFGEGSWLTVV.

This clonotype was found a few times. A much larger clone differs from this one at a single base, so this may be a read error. Here the CDR3 DNA reads TGTGCCAGCAGCTCCCTCCGACAGGGGGCGATTTACGAGCAGTACTTC. It yields the protein CASSSLRQGAIYEQYF. The gene calls are TRBV9 and TRBJ2-7, with 10 bases identical to TRBD1. Trimming at V came to 4 bases and at J to 4 bases, leaving 11 bases not matched to a gene. In germline, CDR1 is SGDLS, CDR2 YYNGEE. The CDR3 length is 16 residues.